This TCR beta chain was recorded in a study of cytomegalovirus exposure and HLA in healthy donors (dated by TCRdb to about 2017). Background on the whole study: An earlier analysis of approximately 590 of the donors reported more than 250 Gb of sequence data and some 120 million unique TCR beta sequences from 150 million to 200 million T cells. An early release covering roughly 580 HLA-typed donors comprised 300 to 350 gigabases of sequencing data and around 85 million unique TCR sequences. Of the 300 to 400 genotyped donors, around 81% fell in the genetic ancestry cluster associated with self-reported Caucasian donors. The study aimed to test whether signatures of past pathogen exposure could be identified by cataloging public T cell receptors. The study profiled the T cell repertoires of approximately 700 subjects by immunosequencing and related them to cytomegalovirus serostatus. In addition to the first cohort of 500 to 850 subjects, a separate validation cohort of approximately 120 different subjects was used. To predict cytomegalovirus infection status, the study combined high-throughput TCR immunosequencing, statistical association of individual TCRs with disease status, and machine learning. To study patterns of TCR occurrence, a later analysis re-analyzed previously published TCR beta repertoires from 550 to 800 donors and added high-resolution HLA genotyping. In the later analysis, no new phenotypic data were used to find candidate immune exposures; instead, reliance was placed on TCR beta sequences and their occurrence across donors. To decide whether each TCR beta V gene segment behaved as functional or pseudogenic, an earlier analysis of some 600 of the donors relied on high-throughput TCR beta sequencing. Donor age, sex, ethnicity and CMV serostatus were collected together with the repertoire data. A later genetic analysis took genome-wide SNP genotypes for about three fifths of the roughly 700 donors and used that subset as a discovery cohort. All discovery cohort repertoires had been generated on a single sequencing platform. Both class I and class II loci were covered by HLA typing, at four-digit resolution. The number of typed donors differed by locus: roughly 620-630 for A, B, C, DRB1 and DQB1; 522 for DQA1; fewer than 610 for DPA1; and 400 to 480 for DPB1. Because of strong linkage in the cohort, five DR-DQ haplotypes were treated as single units for association and clustering. Among about 390 genotyped donors of the cohort, an average of approximately 240,000 unique TCR beta nucleotide sequences were sequenced per donor, around 18% of them non-productive. The study at large found these results: CMV serostatus was the only immune exposure information available for the cohort. In this cohort, only TCR beta chains were sequenced, and detectable features were limited by the absence of alpha or paired-chain data. In both the original and validation cohorts, the classifier was reported to diagnose cytomegalovirus status with high specificity and sensitivity. Strong co-occurrence of HLA alleles, especially DR and DQ, made assigning TCR associations to individual alleles difficult. In a later analysis, HLA-associated TCR beta chains were found to be more clonally expanded and to have lower generation probabilities than equally common non-associated chains. Seventeen rarely observed V segments, including chromosome 9 orphons, were excluded from the earlier analysis of about 600 of the donors because counts were too low. According to a later genetic analysis, donors in an Asian-associated ancestry cluster had fewer N-insertions in productive TCRs than the roughly 670-donor mean. In vitro tests confirmed that a few of the cytomegalovirus-associated TCR beta chains recognize cytomegalovirus antigens. An earlier analysis of 587 of the donors showed that most TCR beta V segments appeared in productive rearrangements either about 87% or about 30% of the time, which broadly matched IMGT annotations. Correlated functional status among segregating V segments might reflect linkage disequilibrium, but an unknown experimental factor could not be ruled out. Several of the top co-occurrence clusters appeared to be linked to parvovirus B19, influenza, CMV and Epstein-Barr virus, according to a later analysis. Some IMGT-functional V segments, including TRBV6-2 and TRBV6-3, could not be told apart with the 87-base-pair reads, so those segments were excluded. Because HLA typing was unavailable for some donors at each locus, only the typed subset was used in association tests. At a false discovery rate of 0.05, a later analysis linked some 17,000 TCR beta sequences to specific HLA alleles. According to the authors, the approach could potentially be generalized to other disease states and immunological phenotypes. While some public TCRs were present in many individuals, most TCR sequences turned up only very rarely across donors. A cluster of highly shared sequence variants was judged likely to be a technical artifact of the sequencing pipeline. A later analysis found that most CMV-associated TCR beta chains appeared HLA-restricted, with HLA associations seemingly driven largely by CMV exposure. A later analysis found that TCR association rates varied across HLA loci, with DRB1 alleles showing the most associated TCRs and HLA-C alleles the fewest. Roughly uniform sequencing depth across donors was assumed in presence/absence analyses, although this assumption may not hold. A total of fewer than 200 TCR beta chains were listed by the study as associated with cytomegalovirus. A further reported finding was that TCR beta sequences accurately predicted the HLA-A and HLA-B alleles for most subjects in the first cohort. A later genetic analysis associated a missense DCLRE1C variant with V-gene and J-gene trimming of TCR beta chains, and an independent cohort replicated the association.

Library creation used the immunoSEQ multiplex PCR assay. A mixture of 60 forward primers for TCR Vbeta segments and 13 reverse primers for TCR Jbeta segments was used in the multiplex PCR. A multiplex PCR assay on genomic DNA amplified the CDR3 region of rearranged TCR beta genes. The Illumina HiSeq System was used to sequence the amplified TCR beta libraries as 87-base-pair reads. The authors' pipeline ran thus. In a later analysis, some 80 million unique TCR beta chains were counted across the roughly 610 repertoires, and about 10 million of these chains were shared by at least two donors. To remove PCR and sequencing errors, raw reads were error-corrected and collapsed into unique sequences using a nearest-neighbor algorithm that merged closely related sequences. CDR3 sequences were aligned to IMGT reference sequences to assign V, D and J gene segments. For a sequence to be retained, at least a six-nucleotide match to both a V gene segment and a J gene segment was required. A rearrangement counted as productive if the CDR3 had no stop codons and remained in frame with V and J, and every other rearrangement counted as non-productive. Following IMGT convention, CDR3 was defined as the stretch from the second conserved V-encoded cysteine up to the conserved J-encoded phenylalanine. In an earlier analysis of around 600 of the donors, sequences lacking an unambiguous match to a single V gene segment were excluded. An earlier analysis of 587 of the donors called V segments functional above 56.7% productive rearrangements and segregating when the between-donor standard deviation exceeded 5%. A statistical classification framework was developed to diagnose cytomegalovirus status using the catalog of TCR beta chain sequences. V and J gene assignment, in a later analysis, came from comparing TCR nucleotide sequences with IMGT/GENE-DB human TR gene sequences. In a later analysis, CDR3 sequences and most-parsimonious VDJ recombination scenarios were assigned using the TCRdist pipeline. A later analysis defined each TCR beta chain by its CDR3 amino acid sequence plus V-gene family, and excluded reads lacking a unique V-gene family. A later analysis removed 600 or so highly shared, low-generation-probability nucleotide sequences to deal with suspected cross-contamination and a sequencing artifact. In a later analysis, a clonal expansion index was calculated for each public chain from normalized within-repertoire ranks of inferred template counts. A later analysis computed generation probabilities with a VDJ recombination model fitted to out-of-frame rearrangements, and checked the results against IGoR. Hypergeometric tests were used in a later analysis to score TCR-TCR, TCR-HLA and TCR-CMV co-occurrence, with a repertoire-size bias correction applied to the TCR pairs. To estimate false discovery rates, a later analysis permuted the HLA or CMV assignments 20 times. In a later analysis, co-occurring TCRs were grouped using DBSCAN, and TCRdist sequence similarity was added for clustering within HLA-allele-positive subsets. Co-occurrence clustering excluded repertoires with fewer than 30,000 or more than 120,000 public chains, plus five with anomalous nucleotide sharing. Here the immuneACCESS table is served through TCRdb, limited to in-frame sequences with V and J called. Missing clones are a known gap in these copies; in checked studies unresolved V genes cover under half, and the rest lacks a known reason. That table furnishes V, J and clone size, whereas the DNA furnished D and trimming. The sample data list over 60,000 clones, and about four fifths of these were observed just once. The top ten constitute roughly 5.2% of the sample.

From a lookup of the germline V gene, CDR1 and CDR2 are MNHNS and SASEGT. V is trimmed back by 6 bases and J by 4 bases, and the junction contains 4 bases that no gene match accounts for. Its CDR3 holds 14 amino acids, cysteine through phenylalanine. The retained sequence is limited to the CDR3, 42 bases, with the frame set at the first base. This clone was counted only a few times. Its antigen is still unknown. Base qualities are not provided; no much larger clone lies one nucleotide away. The cohort consisted of hundreds of healthy bone marrow donors. At the time of sampling, every cohort member was nominally healthy, though immune exposures that went unrecorded were likely present. The donor tested CMV seronegative, placing the donor among the 300 to 450 seronegative members of the cohort. Each donor provided a peripheral blood sample, and peripheral blood mononuclear cells were used for TCR beta sequencing. Genomic DNA extraction from the blood cell samples was performed with the Qiagen DNeasy Blood Extraction Kit.

The sample was PBMCs. The chain was built from TRBV6-1 and TRBJ1-3, with 9 bases aligning to TRBD1. The clonotype was recovered from a woman in her twenties or thirties in good health and CMV-seronegative. The CDR3 loop reads CASRGTGSGNTIYF. The DNA sequence reads TGTGCCAGCAGGGGGACAGGGTCCGGAAACACCATATATTTT.